Below, 26 T cell receptor beta chains from the same sample are listed, as sequenced in a study of blood T cell repertoires in COVID-19 (TCRdb year 2020). Library prep was done by the immunoSEQ multiplex PCR assay. TCRdb retrieved this table from immuneACCESS and kept in-frame rearrangements only. Not all clones are present; in checked studies, unresolved V genes account for under half, and no reason is known for the remainder. For this sample the table gives more than 120,000 clones, of which about 85% were detected only once. In total, the top ten clones hold about 2.6% of the sample. The specimen was peripheral blood. These receptors originate from a human donor with acute or convalescent COVID-19. The donor label of this sample is uncertain.

The chain has TRBV6-5 and TRBJ1-3, with D perhaps matching TRBD1 (5 bases). Germline CDR1 and CDR2: MNHEY and SVGAGI. This CDR3 region has 14 residues. Trimming cost V 6 bases and J 3 bases, with 12 bases left between them. CDR3 protein: CASSFGGGGNTIYF. The DNA of the CDR3 is TGTGCCAGCAGCTTCGGGGGTGGTGGAAACACCATATATTTT.

The J gene is TRBJ1-2, the V gene TRBV27, with 7 bases identical to TRBD1. The J segment lost 8 bases and the V segment lost 0 bases, leaving 9 bases of the junction unmatched. The CDR3 spans 15 residues. In germline, CDR1 is MNHEY, CDR2 SMNVEV (reference sequence). The CDR3: CASSLSGTETKGYTF. In nucleotides, the CDR3 is TGTGCCAGCAGTTTATCGGGGACAGAAACGAAAGGCTACACCTTC.

This clone showed up just once. This chain uses TRBV10-3 with TRBJ2-4, with D tentatively TRBD2 (6 bases). Per the germline V gene, CDR1 is ENHRY and CDR2 is SYGVKD. Trimming removed 5 bases at V and 4 bases at J, with 15 bases between. The CDR3 covers 15 residues. CDR3 residues: CAISRETDGKNIQYF. The CDR3 coding sequence is TGTGCCATCAGTCGGGAGACCGACGGGAAAAACATTCAGTACTTC.

V usage is TRBV19 and J usage is TRBJ2-7, with TRBD1 matching over 8 bases. The germline V gene encodes CDR1 LNHDA and CDR2 SQIVND (reference sequence). V lost 5 bases to trimming and J lost 5 bases; unmatched junction nucleotides: 11. CDR3 length: 15 residues. The CDR3 bases are TGTGCCAGTAGTGGGTACGGGACAGGCTTTGACGAGCAGTACTTC. Encoded protein: CASSGYGTGFDEQYF.

This clone appeared once. The chain is built from TRBV5-1 and TRBJ1-5; no firm D call. This CDR3 has 13 amino acids. CDR1 and CDR2 (germline): SGHRS, YFSETQ. Trimming shortened V by 1 base and J by 4 bases, and 6 bases separated the two germline ends. CDR3 DNA sequence: TGCGCCAGCAGCTTGAACAGAAATCAGCCCCAGCATTTT. It is translated as CASSLNRNQPQHF.

The rearrangement joins TRBV30 to TRBJ1-1; TRBD1 aligns across 7 bases. The CDR3 runs to 13 residues. J was trimmed by 5 bases and V by 4 bases; bases with no gene match: 7. Germline CDR1 is GTSNPN and CDR2 is SVGIG (reference sequence). The CDR3 DNA follows: TGTGCCTGGACCGAACAGGGGATTACTGAAGCTTTCTTT. Protein product: CAWTEQGITEAFF.

The chain has TRBV5-4 and TRBJ2-6; 8 nucleotides match TRBD2. Trimming took 4 bases from V and 2 from J; bases not matched to a gene: 8. Germline V gene data show CDR1 as SGHNT and CDR2 as YYREEE (reference sequence). The CDR3 is 17 amino acids. The CDR3 is CASSPRRGLAGANVLTF. CDR3 in DNA: TGTGCCAGCAGCCCCCGACGGGGACTAGCTGGGGCCAACGTCCTGACTTTC. Combining the CDR3 with reference TRBV5-4 and TRBJ2-6 gives the whole variable domain ETGVTQSPTHLIKTRGQQVTLRCSSQSGHNTVSWYQQALGQGPQFIFQYYREEENGRGNFPPRFSGLQFPNYSSELNVNALELDDSALYLCASSPRRGLAGANVLTFGAGSRLTVL.

The J gene is TRBJ1-4, the V gene TRBV7-9; 7 bases align to TRBD1. Unmatched junction bases numbered 6, after V lost 5 bases and J lost 0 bases. CDR1 and CDR2 from the germline V gene are SEHNR and FQNEAQ (reference sequence). This CDR3 spans 16 amino acids. The CDR3 DNA follows: TGTGCCAGCAGCCCAGGGGGACGGTCAACTAATGAAAAACTGTTTTTT. This gives the protein CASSPGGRSTNEKLFF. The variable domain in full, completed from reference TRBV7-9 and TRBJ1-4, reads DTGVSQNPRHKITKRGQNVTFRCDPISEHNRLYWYRQTLGQGPEFLTYFQNEAQLEKSRLLSDRFSAERPKGSFSTLEIQRTEQGDSAMYLCASSPGGRSTNEKLFFGSGTQLSVL.

This clone was seen a handful of times. The V and J genes are TRBV10-3 and TRBJ1-3; the D gene is possibly TRBD1 (6 bases). Germline CDR1 ENHRY, CDR2 SYGVKD. This CDR3 region has 15 residues. The germline V and J ends were trimmed by 5 bases and 0 bases, with 11 bases remaining between them. The chain's CDR3 is CAISRQAFSGNTIYF. Here the CDR3 DNA reads TGTGCCATCAGTCGACAGGCCTTCTCTGGAAACACCATATATTTT.

This sequence joins TRBV7-3 and TRBJ1-2, with 9 nucleotides matching TRBD1. CDR1 SGHTA and CDR2 FQGTGA come from the germline V gene. This CDR3 is 13 amino acids long. V gave up 6 bases and J gave up 8 bases; unmatched junction bases: 7. The DNA of the CDR3 is TGTGCCAGCAGTACCGGGACAGGGTTGGGCTACACCTTC. It specifies CASSTGTGLGYTF.

This chain connects TRBV5-5 to TRBJ2-7; the D gene is possibly TRBD2 (5 bases). The CDR3 sequence is 13 residues long. Per the germline V gene, CDR1 is SGHKS and CDR2 is YYEKEE (reference sequence). Trimming removed 0 bases at V and 5 bases at J, with 9 bases between. CDR3 DNA sequence: TGTGCCAGCAGCTTGGATACGGGGAACGAGCAGTACTTC. Its translation: CASSLDTGNEQYF.

V and J are TRBV28 and TRBJ2-3; possibly TRBD2 for D (5 bases). The CDR3 spans 13 residues. Germline assignment: CDR1 MDHEN and CDR2 SYDVKM. Deletions cut 6 bases from V and 0 bases from J, with 7 bases between. This chain's CDR3 is CASSRTSTDTQYF. The CDR3 DNA is TGTGCCAGCAGCAGGACTAGCACAGATACGCAGTATTTT. Using reference TRBV28 and TRBJ2-3 for the parts outside the CDR3, the full variable domain is DVKVTQSSRYLVKRTGEKVFLECVQDMDHENMFWYRQDPGLGLRLIYFSYDVKMKEKGDIPEGYSVSREKKERFSLILESASTNQTSMYLCASSRTSTDTQYFGPGTRLTVL.

V is TRBV7-9 and J is TRBJ1-1; D is unresolved. This CDR3 is 13 amino acids long. Germline V lookup: CDR1 SEHNR, CDR2 FQNEAQ (reference sequence). Trimming left V 1 base short and J 1 base short, with 4 bases between. The CDR3 DNA reads TGTGCCAGCAGCTTAGGACAGAACACTGAAGCTTTCTTT. As protein: CASSLGQNTEAFF. Supplemented by reference TRBV7-9 and TRBJ1-1, the full variable domain reads DTGVSQNPRHKITKRGQNVTFRCDPISEHNRLYWYRQTLGQGPEFLTYFQNEAQLEKSRLLSDRFSAERPKGSFSTLEIQRTEQGDSAMYLCASSLGQNTEAFFGQGTRLTVV.

V is TRBV9 and J is TRBJ2-2; 7 bases agree with TRBD2. The CDR3 is 15 amino acids. CDR1 and CDR2 from the germline V gene are SGDLS and YYNGEE. V shed 3 bases and J 2 bases; nucleotides not matched to a gene: 4. CDR3 protein: CASSAGTTNTGELFF. The CDR3 DNA follows: TGTGCCAGCAGCGCCGGGACTACTAACACCGGGGAGCTGTTTTTT.

The rearrangement links TRBV27 to TRBJ1-2; 8 bases are a match to TRBD1. Germline CDR1 reads MNHEY; CDR2 reads SMNVEV (reference sequence). Unmatched junction bases numbered 13, after V lost 6 bases and J lost 7 bases. This CDR3 has 15 residues. The CDR3 reads CASRQIQGGITGYTF. CDR3 sequence (DNA): TGTGCCAGCAGGCAGATACAGGGGGGAATTACTGGCTACACCTTC.

The J gene is TRBJ2-3, the V gene TRBV7-8, with D possibly being TRBD1 (6 bases). The CDR3 is made up of 15 amino acids. CDR1 SGHVS and CDR2 FQNEAQ come from the germline V gene. V was trimmed by 5 bases and J by 1 base, leaving 13 bases between them. The CDR3 region has the DNA TGTGCCAGCAGCATTCGGACAGACGGCACAGATACGCAGTATTTT. It yields the protein CASSIRTDGTDTQYF.

This chain joins TRBV6-2 or TRBV6-3 and TRBJ1-5; D possibly corresponds to TRBD1 (6 bases). Trimming left V 6 bases short and J 3 bases short, with 9 bases between. This CDR3 has 13 residues. The germline gives CDR1 MNHEY, CDR2 SVGEGT. The DNA for the CDR3 is TGTGCCAGCAGCGACAGGTACAATCAGCCCCAGCATTTT. Translation gives CASSDRYNQPQHF.

This clone was picked up one time. The chain is built from TRBV10-3 and TRBJ2-2; TRBD2 aligns across 10 bases. V shed 4 bases and J 7 bases; nucleotides not matched to a gene: 9. Looked up from germline, CDR1 is ENHRY and CDR2 is SYGVKD. The CDR3 sequence is 16 residues long. The CDR3 nucleotides are TGTGCCATCAGTGTAGCGGGAGGCTATACCAACGGGGAGCTGTTTTTT. Residues: CAISVAGGYTNGELFF.

This clone was counted a single time. V usage is TRBV18 and J usage is TRBJ2-1; 9 positions match TRBD2. The trim removed 2 bases at V and 5 bases at J, leaving 4 bases unmatched. CDR1 and CDR2 from the germline V gene are KGHSH and LQKENI. The length of the CDR3 is 15 residues. CDR3 loop: CASSPGIAGDNEQFF. Written as DNA, the CDR3 is TGTGCCAGCTCACCAGGAATAGCGGGAGACAATGAGCAGTTCTTC. Filled out from reference TRBV18 and TRBJ2-1, the complete variable domain reads NAGVMQNPRHLVRRRGQEARLRCSPMKGHSHVYWYRQLPEEGLKFMVYLQKENIIDESGMPKERFSAEFPKEGPSILRIQQVVRGDSAAYFCASSPGIAGDNEQFFGPGTRLTVL.

The gene calls are TRBV4-3 and TRBJ1-2; TRBD1 agrees at 8 bases. The length of the CDR3 is 15 residues. The J segment lost 2 bases and the V segment lost 4 bases, leaving 6 bases of the junction unmatched. Germline CDR1 LGHNA, CDR2 YSLEER. DNA for the CDR3: TGCGCCAGCAGCCTTCGGACAGGGCTGAACTATGGCTACACCTTC. This codes for CASSLRTGLNYGYTF.

A single count supports this clone. V is TRBV9 and J is TRBJ1-1; 7 bases are shared with TRBD1. The trim removed 6 bases at V and 3 bases at J, leaving 2 bases unmatched. Germline-derived CDR1 and CDR2 are SGDLS and YYNGEE. This CDR3 spans 12 amino acids. For the CDR3, the DNA is TGTGCCAGCAACCAGGGGGACACTGAAGCTTTCTTT. As protein: CASNQGDTEAFF.

This chain joins TRBV7-8 and TRBJ2-5; D gene ambiguous. This CDR3 has 15 amino acids. V gave up 4 bases and J gave up 1 base, with 13 bases separating them. Looked up from germline, CDR1 is SGHVS and CDR2 is FQNEAQ. The CDR3 DNA sequence: TGTGCCAGCAGCTCCCCGACTGGAGTCCAAGAGACCCAGTACTTC. As protein: CASSSPTGVQETQYF.

The chain uses TRBV4-1 and TRBJ1-4; 7 bases are shared with TRBD1. The CDR3 spans 19 residues. Germline CDR1 and CDR2: MGHRA and YSYEKL. V lost 0 bases and J lost 0; bases outside the gene matches: 10. CDR3 residues: CASSQDKGAVTTTNEKLFF. The CDR3 DNA sequence: TGCGCCAGCAGCCAAGATAAGGGGGCGGTGACGACAACTAATGAAAAACTGTTTTTT.

The chain joins TRBV7-9 to TRBJ2-7; TRBD1 is a possible D gene (5 bases). The CDR3 has 15 amino acids. Germline CDR1 SEHNR, CDR2 FQNEAQ (reference sequence). Trimming removed 7 bases from V and 3 bases from J, with 19 bases in between. Written as DNA, the CDR3 is TGTGCCAGCACGGCGAATTCGGGCAGGGACTACGAGCAGTACTTC. The encoded protein is CASTANSGRDYEQYF.

The rearrangement uses TRBV29-1 and TRBJ1-5, with 12 positions matching TRBD1. The length of the CDR3 is 16 residues. With 5 bases clipped from V and 5 bases from J, the junction kept 10 bases outside the gene matches. The V gene's germline CDR1 is SQVTM and CDR2 ANQGSEA. This CDR3 reads CSVSGGQGADYQPQHF. DNA of the CDR3: TGCAGCGTTTCCGGGGGACAGGGGGCAGATTATCAGCCCCAGCATTTT.

This chain joins TRBV29-1 and TRBJ1-4, with D tentatively TRBD1 (6 bases). The V gene's germline CDR1 is SQVTM and CDR2 ANQGSEA. V lost 0 bases, J lost 7 bases, and 9 bases lay in between. This CDR3 is built from 13 residues. The DNA for the CDR3 is TGCAGCGTTGAAGAGGGGGCGGGTGAAAAACTGTTTTTT. It yields the protein CSVEEGAGEKLFF.